Following are 16 T cell receptor beta chains from one sample sequenced in a study of T cell repertoires in cytomegalovirus infection. TCRdb processed the reads anew with MiXCR; each CDR3 protein has one entry. The sample lists approximately 400,000 distinct CDR3 sequences; about a third were seen once. The sequencing sample was made of PBMCs. The origin of the receptors is a human donor in good health (CMV status not recorded). Some clones in this sample may be carry-over from other donors' samples.

CDR3 nucleotides: TGTGCCAGCAGTTTCGGACAGGCCAAAGAGACCCAGTTCTTC. Amino acid sequence: CASSFGQAKETQFF. This chain uses TRBV12-3 or TRBV12-4 with TRBJ2-5, with TRBD1 matching over 7 bases. The DNA end lines up better with TRBJ2-1; the J call may be wrong. The CDR3 contains 14 residues.

The chain has TRBV11-2 and TRBJ2-7; TRBD1 aligns across 11 bases. The CDR3 is made up of 16 amino acids. CDR1 is SGHAT, CDR2 FQNNGV, per germline. Losses at the gene ends were 1 base for V and 3 bases for J; bases not matched to a gene: 5. The CDR3 DNA is TGTGCCAGCAGCTTAGGTTCCGGGACAGGGGGCTACGAGCAGTACTTC. As protein: CASSLGSGTGGYEQYF. The variable domain in full, completed from reference TRBV11-2 and TRBJ2-7, reads EAGVAQSPRYKIIEKRQSVAFWCNPISGHATLYWYQQILGQGPKLLIQFQNNGVVDDSQLPKDRFSAERLKGVDSTLKIQPAKLEDSAVYLCASSLGSGTGGYEQYFGPGTRLTVT.

This clonotype was counted between two and nine times. The chain couples TRBV28 to TRBJ2-7; unclear D gene. This CDR3 spans 14 amino acids. Trimming stripped 7 bases from V and 2 bases from J, with 15 bases between. The V gene's germline CDR1 is MDHEN and CDR2 SYDVKM. In DNA, the CDR3 is TGTGCCAGCACCCCCCCCGGGCCACCCTACGAGCAGTACTTC. It codes for CASTPPGPPYEQYF. Together with reference TRBV28 and TRBJ2-7, the CDR3 gives the full variable domain: DVKVTQSSRYLVKRTGEKVFLECVQDMDHENMFWYRQDPGLGLRLIYFSYDVKMKEKGDIPEGYSVSREKKERFSLILESASTNQTSMYLCASTPPGPPYEQYFGPGTRLTVT.

This chain joins TRBV7-2 and TRBJ1-1; the D gene is possibly TRBD1 (5 bases). V shed 0 bases and J shed 11 bases, with 16 bases lying between them. Germline V CDR1 and CDR2: SGHTA, FQGNSA. There are 14 residues in the CDR3. The CDR3 sequence: CASSLARGRSGAFF. Written as DNA, the CDR3 is TGTGCCAGCAGCTTAGCGCGGGGGAGGTCGGGTGCTTTCTTT.

This clonotype has more than one count but fewer than ten. The rearrangement joins TRBV4-1 to TRBJ2-5, with D hard to call. Trimming removed 1 base at V and 1 base at J, with 7 bases between. Germline V lookup: CDR1 MGHRA, CDR2 YSYEKL. This CDR3 has 14 amino acids. CDR3 nucleotides: TGCGCCAGCAGCCAAGGACACCCCCAAGAGACCCAGTACTTC. Protein product: CASSQGHPQETQYF.

This clonotype was found a few times. The genes are TRBV18 and TRBJ1-1, with 9 positions matching TRBD1. The CDR3 is 14 residues long. Germline trimming cut 3 bases from V and 6 bases from J; bases unmatched to any gene: 5. Germline-derived CDR1 and CDR2 are KGHSH and LQKENI. Here the CDR3 reads CASSPKDRGPEAFF. In DNA, the CDR3 is TGTGCCAGCTCACCTAAGGACAGGGGACCTGAAGCTTTCTTT.

The J gene is TRBJ1-5, the V gene TRBV5-1; D perhaps matches TRBD1 (6 bases). The CDR3 runs to 14 residues. Between the trimmed V and J ends, which lost 3 bases and 3 bases, there was a span of 10 bases. Germline V lookup: CDR1 SGHRS, CDR2 YFSETQ. CDR3 coding DNA: TGCGCCAGCAGCTCACAGGGCCCCAATCAGCCCCAGCATTTT. Its protein product is CASSSQGPNQPQHF. The full variable domain, with the rest looked up from reference TRBV5-1 and TRBJ1-5, is KAGVTQTPRYLIKTRGQQVTLSCSPISGHRSVSWYQQTPGQGLQFLFEYFSETQRNKGNFPGRFSGRQFSNSRSEMNVSTLELGDSALYLCASSSQGPNQPQHFGDGTRLSIL.

This clonotype was detected only a few times. This rearrangement joins TRBV7-9 to TRBJ2-7; 8 bases map to TRBD1. Per the germline V gene, CDR1 is SEHNR and CDR2 is FQNEAQ (reference sequence). This CDR3 has 16 residues. V shed 6 bases and J 3 bases; nucleotides not matched to a gene: 13. CDR3 sequence reads: CASRAISRGPFYEQYF. The DNA for the CDR3 is TGTGCCAGCAGGGCAATAAGCAGGGGGCCCTTCTACGAGCAGTACTTC.

In nucleotides, the CDR3 is TGCAGCGTTGAAGATGGATCCGAGCAGTACTTC. It yields the protein CSVEDGSEQYF. The chain uses TRBV29-1 and TRBJ2-7; D is uncertain. The germline CDR1 and CDR2 sequences are SQVTM and ANQGSEA. This CDR3 has 11 residues. V lost 0 bases and J 6 bases, leaving 6 bases between the germline ends.

In its sample, this clonotype was seen many times. This chain joins TRBV7-2 and TRBJ2-3, with D perhaps TRBD2 (5 bases). The CDR3 consists of 13 residues. Germline V lookup: CDR1 SGHTA, CDR2 FQGNSA. V lost 5 bases to trimming and J lost 4 bases, with 10 bases between them. The CDR3 region has the DNA TGTGCCAGCAGCCCGGGAAGGGCAGATACGCAGTATTTT. Its translation is CASSPGRADTQYF.

This clonotype was observed at least ten times. The CDR3 is CASSLIGRAFF. The DNA for the CDR3 is TGTGCCAGCAGCCTTATAGGGAGGGCTTTCTTT. This rearrangement joins TRBV12-3 or TRBV12-4 to TRBJ1-1; D uncertain. This CDR3 has 11 residues. Trimming shortened V by 6 bases and J by 11 bases, and 13 bases separated the two germline ends.

The V and J genes are TRBV5-1 and TRBJ2-1; 15 nucleotides line up with TRBD2. The CDR3 runs 17 residues. Germline CDR1 is SGHRS and CDR2 is YFSETQ. The V segment lost 3 bases and the J segment 6 bases; nucleotides outside the gene matches: 7. DNA for the CDR3: TGCGCCAGCAGCTGGGGACTAGCGGGGGGCCGAAGCAATGAGCAGTTCTTC. Encoded protein: CASSWGLAGGRSNEQFF.

The chain is built from TRBV5-4 and TRBJ2-1, with D unresolved. V was cut by 0 bases and J by 10 bases, with 14 bases left in between. CDR1 is SGHNT and CDR2 is YYREEE in the germline V gene (reference sequence). There are 14 residues in the CDR3. CDR3 amino acids: CASSLVGIRPEQFF. CDR3 DNA: TGTGCCAGCAGCTTGGTGGGTATTCGCCCCGAGCAGTTCTTC.

Only a few counts were recorded for this clonotype. The chain carries TRBV9 and TRBJ2-3; D unclear. Germline V lookup: CDR1 SGDLS, CDR2 YYNGEE. The CDR3 spans 15 residues. V was trimmed by 0 bases and J by 2 bases, leaving 10 bases between them. The CDR3 reads CASSVAISPTDTQYF. The CDR3 region has the DNA TGTGCCAGCAGCGTAGCCATCAGTCCCACAGATACGCAGTATTTT.

V and J are TRBV28 and TRBJ1-1; D is unresolved. The CDR3 runs 14 residues. CDR1 and CDR2 from the germline V gene are MDHEN and SYDVKM. Trimming took off 6 bases at V and 0 bases at J, with 11 bases between the two ends. The CDR3 here is CASRDGNMNTEAFF. The CDR3 DNA reads TGTGCCAGCAGGGACGGTAATATGAACACTGAAGCTTTCTTT.

About this clonotype itself: The junction does not match germline at one end; this may be a read error. The J gene is TRBJ1-2, the V gene TRBV20-1; 7 nucleotides align to TRBD1. Germline assignment: CDR1 DFQATT and CDR2 SNEGSKA (reference sequence). The CDR3 runs 13 residues. Here the CDR3 DNA reads TGCAGTGCTCCAGACAGGGATCCCTATGGCTACAACTTC. Protein: CSAPDRDPYGYNF.